This T cell receptor (beta chain) is from a study of T cell responses to AZD1222 COVID-19 vaccine. Clones were read by immunoSEQ multiplex PCR, and TCRdb kept only the in-frame ones, dropping some. The table has 150,000 to 200,000 clones, 80% to 90% seen once. This CDR3 has 14 amino acids. CDR1 is SGHRS, CDR2 YFSETQ, per germline. The V end was cut by 4 bases, the J end by 0 bases, with 11 bases between. Source: peripheral blood, taken on day 0 of AZD1222 vaccination. The chain employs TRBV5-1 and TRBJ2-7, with TRBD1 as a possible D gene (6 bases). The TCR originated in an adult in good health. The CDR3, as DNA: TGCGCCAGCAGCGAACAGGGCTACTCCTACGAGCAGTACTTC. Its translation is CASSEQGYSYEQYF.